Sequencing of this T cell receptor beta chain was carried out in a study of beta chain features in type 1 diabetes. General observations from the study: For patients, the naive, central memory and Treg TCRB repertoires appeared more alike than for healthy donors. For type 1 diabetes patients, VDJ junctions showed fewer insertions and more deletions. All four CD4+ subsets of Type 1 diabetes patients contained TCRB CDR3s that were moderately but significantly shorter.

This CDR3 spans 14 amino acids. V gave up 4 bases and J gave up 4 bases, with 14 bases separating them. CDR1 and CDR2 (germline): SGHRS, YFSETQ. Sequencing targeted expressed TCRB transcripts, as all isolated RNA had been reverse transcribed. Libraries were prepared by immunoSEQ multiplex PCR; TCRdb keeps only in-frame clonotypes and omits some of them. The sample contains fewer than 400,000 clones, around 9.7% of which appear only once. This clone was detected only a few times. Its cognate antigen is unknown. The clonotype was recovered from a man aged 25-40 years with type 1 diabetes. Source material: central memory CD4+ T cells from blood. The chain combines TRBV5-1 with TRBJ2-5; D is unclear. The CDR3 loop is CASSPGSVRETQYF. The DNA of the CDR3 is TGCGCCAGCAGCCCTGGATCCGTTCGAGAGACCCAGTACTTC.